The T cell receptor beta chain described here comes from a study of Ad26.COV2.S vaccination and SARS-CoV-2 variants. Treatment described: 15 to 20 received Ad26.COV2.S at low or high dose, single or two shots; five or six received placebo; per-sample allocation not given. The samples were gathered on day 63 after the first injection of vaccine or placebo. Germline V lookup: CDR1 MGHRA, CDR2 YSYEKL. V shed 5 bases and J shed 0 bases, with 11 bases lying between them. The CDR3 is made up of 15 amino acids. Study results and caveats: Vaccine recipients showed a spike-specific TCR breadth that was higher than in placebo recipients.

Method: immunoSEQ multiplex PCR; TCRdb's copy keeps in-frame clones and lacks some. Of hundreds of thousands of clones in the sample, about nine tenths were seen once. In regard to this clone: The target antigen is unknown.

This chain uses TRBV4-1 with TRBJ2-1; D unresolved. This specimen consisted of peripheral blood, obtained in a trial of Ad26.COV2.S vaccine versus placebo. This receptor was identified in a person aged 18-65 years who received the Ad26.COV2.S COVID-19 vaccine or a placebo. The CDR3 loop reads CASSSNEGSYNEQFF. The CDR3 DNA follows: TGCGCCAGCAGCTCAAATGAAGGCTCCTACAATGAGCAGTTCTTC.